This TCR beta chain came from a study of shared clonotypes between healthy human individuals. General observations from the study: Naive subsets usually exceeded memory subsets in estimated richness.

Germline V gene lookup returns CDR1 SEHNR and CDR2 FQNEAQ (reference sequence). CDR3 length: 14 amino acids. With 0 bases removed from V and 3 bases from J, the gap between germline ends came to 8 bases. Regarding this clone: Its antigen is unknown.

Every subset's genomic DNA went evenly onto several immunoSEQ plates. Under the authors' procedure: Filtering differed because ImmunoSEQ produced junction-only sequences that carried no quality scores. Produced via immunoSEQ multiplex PCR; TCRdb's table is partial and in-frame only. The V and J calls and the clone size are those of that table, but D and trimming were determined from the DNA. This table has more than 1,200,000 clones, about 98.5% appearing once. The J gene is TRBJ1-1, the V gene TRBV7-9, with D maybe TRBD1 (5 bases). Specimen: naive CD4+ T cells sorted from blood. Subset denoted: CD45RA+ positively selected. The TCR sequence derives from a man between 25 and 39 years old in good health. The CDR3 DNA is TGTGCCAGCAGCTTAGCCGGGACGGACACTGAAGCTTTCTTT. It codes for CASSLAGTDTEAFF.